Listed here are 5 T cell receptor beta chains from one sample, sequenced in a study of CD8+ T cells in alopecia areata. RNA extraction was followed by reverse transcription into cDNA, which acted as the sequencing template. Assay: immunoSEQ multiplex PCR; the TCRdb copy retains only in-frame clones and omits some. The profile shows 130,000 or so clones, around 49% of them singletons. Sequenced material: CD8+ T cells sorted from blood, taken at week 0. The source of these receptors is a human donor with alopecia areata.

The rearrangement joins TRBV30 to TRBJ2-2; 12 nucleotides line up with TRBD2. With 2 bases clipped from V and 1 base from J, the junction kept 5 bases outside the gene matches. This CDR3 has 17 amino acids. Per germline, CDR1 GTSNPN and CDR2 SVGIG (reference sequence). The CDR3 reads CAWSLGTSGWNTGELFF. The CDR3 DNA reads TGTGCCTGGAGTCTGGGGACTAGCGGGTGGAACACCGGGGAGCTGTTTTTT.

This clone has just one count. The V gene is TRBV30, the J gene TRBJ1-1, with TRBD1 as a possible D gene (5 bases). This CDR3 region has 13 residues. CDR1 and CDR2 from the germline V gene are GTSNPN and SVGIG (reference sequence). The V and J ends lost 3 bases and 3 bases respectively, with 11 bases between them. CDR3 coding DNA: TGTGCCTGGAGCCCGGACACCGACACTGAAGCTTTCTTT. Its protein product is CAWSPDTDTEAFF.

The chain carries TRBV6-1 and TRBJ2-3; D gene unclear. The CDR3 contains 14 residues. In germline, CDR1 is MNHNS, CDR2 SASEGT. Deletions cut 3 bases from V and 1 base from J, with 8 bases between. The CDR3, as DNA: TGTGCCAGCAGTGACCCCCTGGGCACAGATACGCAGTATTTT. It is translated as CASSDPLGTDTQYF.

This clone was counted a single time. The chain uses TRBV6-5 and TRBJ2-3, with D tentatively TRBD1 (6 bases). Germline V gene sequence: CDR1 MNHEY, CDR2 SVGAGI. The CDR3 has 15 amino acids. V was shortened by 9 bases and J by 1 base, with 17 bases between the two germline ends. The CDR3: CASLCNRACTDTQYF. CDR3 nucleotide sequence: TGTGCCAGTCTTTGCAACAGGGCCTGCACAGATACGCAGTATTTT.

The rearrangement uses TRBV29-1 and TRBJ2-5, with D tentatively TRBD1 or TRBD2 (6 bases each). Per germline, CDR1 SQVTM and CDR2 ANQGSEA. The CDR3 is 12 amino acids. V dropped 7 bases and J dropped 4 bases, with 13 bases sitting between them. The CDR3 sequence is CSGYGGGETQYF. The CDR3, as DNA: TGCAGCGGGTACGGGGGCGGAGAGACCCAGTACTTC.